The clone carrying this TCR beta chain was detected only a few times. The sample originates from a study of early T cells in non-severe SARS-CoV-2 infection. At the level of the study: Bulk RNA taken from unsorted whole blood was sequenced, leaving chains unpaired.

In germline, CDR1 is SGHNT, CDR2 YYREEE (reference sequence). V dropped 0 bases and J dropped 2 bases, with 7 bases sitting between them. CDR3 size: 14 residues. TCRdb re-analysed the 5' RACE reads in MiXCR, keeping a single row per CDR3 protein. Counted here are 50,000 to 65,000 distinct CDR3 sequences, around 12% occurring once; the ten biggest clones make up 1.2% to 1.5%. Sequencing input: whole blood. The gene calls are TRBV5-4 and TRBJ2-3; the D is unclear. The source is an adult who was a healthcare worker with PCR-confirmed SARS-CoV-2 infection or an uninfected control (not recorded which). DNA of the CDR3: TGTGCCAGCAGCTTGGGGGCCCCCACAGATACGCAGTATTTT. Its translation is CASSLGAPTDTQYF. Looking up the rest from reference TRBV5-4 and TRBJ2-3 gives the full variable domain: ETGVTQSPTHLIKTRGQQVTLRCSSQSGHNTVSWYQQALGQGPQFIFQYYREEENGRGNFPPRFSGLQFPNYSSELNVNALELDDSALYLCASSLGAPTDTQYFGPGTRLTVL.